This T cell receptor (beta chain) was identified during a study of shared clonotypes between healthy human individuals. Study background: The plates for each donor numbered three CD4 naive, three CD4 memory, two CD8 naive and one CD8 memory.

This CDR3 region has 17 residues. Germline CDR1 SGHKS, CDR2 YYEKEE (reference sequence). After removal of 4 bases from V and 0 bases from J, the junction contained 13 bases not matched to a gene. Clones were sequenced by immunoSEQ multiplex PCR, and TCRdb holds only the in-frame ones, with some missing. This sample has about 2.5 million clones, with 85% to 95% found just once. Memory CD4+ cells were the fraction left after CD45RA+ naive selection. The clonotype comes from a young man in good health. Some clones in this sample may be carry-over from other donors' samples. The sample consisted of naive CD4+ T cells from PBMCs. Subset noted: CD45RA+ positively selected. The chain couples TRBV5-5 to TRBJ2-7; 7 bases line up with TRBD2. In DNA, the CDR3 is TGTGCCAGCAGCCTCCCGGGGCTAGCGGATATCTCCTACGAGCAGTACTTC. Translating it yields CASSLPGLADISYEQYF.